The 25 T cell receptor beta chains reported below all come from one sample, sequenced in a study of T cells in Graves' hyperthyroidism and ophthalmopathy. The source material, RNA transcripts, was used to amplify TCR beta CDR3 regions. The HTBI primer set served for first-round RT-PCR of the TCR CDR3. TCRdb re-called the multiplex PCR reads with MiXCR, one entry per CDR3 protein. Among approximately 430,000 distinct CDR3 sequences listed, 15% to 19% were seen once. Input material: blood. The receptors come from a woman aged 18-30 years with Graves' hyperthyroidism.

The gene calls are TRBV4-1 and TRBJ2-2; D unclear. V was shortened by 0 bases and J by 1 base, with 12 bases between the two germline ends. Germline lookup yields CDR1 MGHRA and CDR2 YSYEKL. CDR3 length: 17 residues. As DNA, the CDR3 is TGCGCCAGCAGCCAAGACCTAAGGAGACAGAACACCGGGGAGCTGTTTTTT. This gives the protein CASSQDLRRQNTGELFF.

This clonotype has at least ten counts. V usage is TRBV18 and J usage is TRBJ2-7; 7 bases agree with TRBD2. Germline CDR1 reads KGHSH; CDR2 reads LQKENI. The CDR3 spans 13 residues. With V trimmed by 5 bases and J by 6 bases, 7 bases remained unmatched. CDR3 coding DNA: TGTGCCAGCTCAGGAAGGGAGGGTTCCGAGCAGTACTTC. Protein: CASSGREGSEQYF.

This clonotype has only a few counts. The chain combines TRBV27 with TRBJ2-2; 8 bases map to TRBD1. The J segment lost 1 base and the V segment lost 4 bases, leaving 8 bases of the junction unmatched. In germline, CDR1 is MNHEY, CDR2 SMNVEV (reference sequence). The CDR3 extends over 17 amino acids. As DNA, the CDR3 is TGTGCCAGCAGTTCTCTCGAACAGGGGGTGAACACCGGGGAGCTGTTTTTT. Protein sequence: CASSSLEQGVNTGELFF.

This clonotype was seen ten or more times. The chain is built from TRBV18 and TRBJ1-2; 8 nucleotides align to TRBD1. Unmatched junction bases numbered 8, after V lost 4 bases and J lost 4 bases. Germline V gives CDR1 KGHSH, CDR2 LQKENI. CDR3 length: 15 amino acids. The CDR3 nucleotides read TGTGCCAGCTCACGTGGCGCAGGGGGCCCCTATGGCTACACCTTC. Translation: CASSRGAGGPYGYTF.

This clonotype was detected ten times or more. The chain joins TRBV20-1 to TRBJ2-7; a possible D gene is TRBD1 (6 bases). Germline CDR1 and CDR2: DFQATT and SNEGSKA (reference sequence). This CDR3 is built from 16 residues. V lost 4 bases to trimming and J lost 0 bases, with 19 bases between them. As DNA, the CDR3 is TGCAGTGCTACCTGGGTGGGACATAGTAGCTCCTACGAGCAGTACTTC. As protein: CSATWVGHSSSYEQYF.

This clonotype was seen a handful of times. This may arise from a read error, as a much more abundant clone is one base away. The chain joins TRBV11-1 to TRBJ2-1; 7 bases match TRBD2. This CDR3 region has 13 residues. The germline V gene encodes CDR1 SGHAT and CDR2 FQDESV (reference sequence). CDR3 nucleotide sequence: TGTGCCAGCAGCCCCGAGGGAGGGGATGAGCGGTTCTTC. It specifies CASSPEGGDERFF.

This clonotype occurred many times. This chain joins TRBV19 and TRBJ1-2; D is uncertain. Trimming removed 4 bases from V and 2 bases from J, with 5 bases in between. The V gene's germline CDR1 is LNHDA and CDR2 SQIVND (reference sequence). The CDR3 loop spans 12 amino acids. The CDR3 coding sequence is TGTGCCAGTAGTAACAGAAACTATGGCTACACCTTC. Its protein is CASSNRNYGYTF.

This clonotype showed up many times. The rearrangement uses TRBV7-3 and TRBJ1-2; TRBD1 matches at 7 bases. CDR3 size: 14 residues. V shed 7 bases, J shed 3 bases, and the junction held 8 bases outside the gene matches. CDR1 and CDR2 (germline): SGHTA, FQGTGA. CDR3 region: CASNPGDSHYGYTF. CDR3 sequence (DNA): TGTGCCAGCAACCCGGGGGACAGCCACTATGGCTACACCTTC.

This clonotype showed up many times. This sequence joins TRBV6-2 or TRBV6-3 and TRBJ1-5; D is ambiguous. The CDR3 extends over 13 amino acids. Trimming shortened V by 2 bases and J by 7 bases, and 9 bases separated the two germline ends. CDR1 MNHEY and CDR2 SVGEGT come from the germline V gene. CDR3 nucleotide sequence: TGTGCCAGCAGTTACGAGGGTCTGCAGCCCCAGCATTTT. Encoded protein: CASSYEGLQPQHF.

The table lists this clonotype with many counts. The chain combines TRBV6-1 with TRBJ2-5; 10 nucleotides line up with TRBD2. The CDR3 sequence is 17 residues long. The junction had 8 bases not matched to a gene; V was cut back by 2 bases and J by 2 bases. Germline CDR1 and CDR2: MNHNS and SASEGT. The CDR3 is CASSERSGGALQETQYF. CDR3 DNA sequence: TGTGCCAGCAGTGAAAGGAGCGGGGGGGCCCTTCAAGAGACCCAGTACTTC.

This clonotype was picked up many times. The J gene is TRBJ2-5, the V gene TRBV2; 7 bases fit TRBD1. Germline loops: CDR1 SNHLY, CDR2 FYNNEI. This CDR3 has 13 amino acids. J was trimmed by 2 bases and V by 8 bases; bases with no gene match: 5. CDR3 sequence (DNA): TGTGCCAGCTCGGGACAGTCTCAAGAGACCCAGTACTTC. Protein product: CASSGQSQETQYF.

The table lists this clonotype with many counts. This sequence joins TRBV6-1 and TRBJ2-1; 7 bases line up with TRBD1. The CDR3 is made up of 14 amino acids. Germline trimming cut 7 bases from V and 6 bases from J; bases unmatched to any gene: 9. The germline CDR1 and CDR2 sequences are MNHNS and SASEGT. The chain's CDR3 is CASTYLAGGNEQFF. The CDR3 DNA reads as TGTGCCAGCACCTACCTAGCAGGGGGCAATGAGCAGTTCTTC.

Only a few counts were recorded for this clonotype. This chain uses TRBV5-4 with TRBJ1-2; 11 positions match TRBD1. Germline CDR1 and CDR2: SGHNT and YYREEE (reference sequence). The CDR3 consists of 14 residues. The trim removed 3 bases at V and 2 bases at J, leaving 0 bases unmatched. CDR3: CASSWTGGNYGYTF. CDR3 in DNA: TGTGCCAGCAGCTGGACAGGGGGCAACTATGGCTACACCTTC.

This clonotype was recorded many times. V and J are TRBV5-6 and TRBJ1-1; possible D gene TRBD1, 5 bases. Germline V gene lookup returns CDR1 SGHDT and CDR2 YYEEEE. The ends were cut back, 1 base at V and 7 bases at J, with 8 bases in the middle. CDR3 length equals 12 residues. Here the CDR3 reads CASSLWGGEAFF. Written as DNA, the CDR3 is TGTGCCAGCAGCTTGTGGGGCGGTGAAGCTTTCTTT. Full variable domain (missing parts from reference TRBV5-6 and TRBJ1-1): DAGVTQSPTHLIKTRGQQVTLRCSPKSGHDTVSWYQQALGQGPQFIFQYYEEEERQRGNFPDRFSGHQFPNYSSELNVNALLLGDSALYLCASSLWGGEAFFGQGTRLTVV.

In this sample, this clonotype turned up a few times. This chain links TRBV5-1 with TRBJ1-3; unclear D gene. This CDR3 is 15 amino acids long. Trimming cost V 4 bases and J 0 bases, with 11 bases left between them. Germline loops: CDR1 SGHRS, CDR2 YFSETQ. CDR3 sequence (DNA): TGCGCCAGCAGCCCCCAGGCAGCCTCTGGAAACACCATATATTTT. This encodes CASSPQAASGNTIYF. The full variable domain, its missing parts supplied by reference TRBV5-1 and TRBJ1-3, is KAGVTQTPRYLIKTRGQQVTLSCSPISGHRSVSWYQQTPGQGLQFLFEYFSETQRNKGNFPGRFSGRQFSNSRSEMNVSTLELGDSALYLCASSPQAASGNTIYFGEGSWLTVV.

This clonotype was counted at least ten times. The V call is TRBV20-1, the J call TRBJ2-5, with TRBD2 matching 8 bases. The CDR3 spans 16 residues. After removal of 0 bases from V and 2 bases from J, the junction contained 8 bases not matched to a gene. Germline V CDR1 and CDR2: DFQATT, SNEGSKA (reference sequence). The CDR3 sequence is CSARDFSGSRQETQYF. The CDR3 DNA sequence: TGCAGTGCTAGAGATTTCAGCGGGAGTCGTCAAGAGACCCAGTACTTC.

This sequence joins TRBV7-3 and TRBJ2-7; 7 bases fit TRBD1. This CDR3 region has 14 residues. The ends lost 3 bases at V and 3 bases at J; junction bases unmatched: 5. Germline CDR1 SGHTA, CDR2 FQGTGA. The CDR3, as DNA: TGTGCCAGCAGCTTGAACAGGGGCAACTACGAGCAGTACTTC. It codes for CASSLNRGNYEQYF. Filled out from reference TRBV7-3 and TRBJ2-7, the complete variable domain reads GAGVSQTPSNKVTEKGKYVELRCDPISGHTALYWYRQSLGQGPEFLIYFQGTGAADDSGLPNDRFFAVRPEGSVSTLKIQRTERGDSAVYLCASSLNRGNYEQYFGPGTRLTVT.

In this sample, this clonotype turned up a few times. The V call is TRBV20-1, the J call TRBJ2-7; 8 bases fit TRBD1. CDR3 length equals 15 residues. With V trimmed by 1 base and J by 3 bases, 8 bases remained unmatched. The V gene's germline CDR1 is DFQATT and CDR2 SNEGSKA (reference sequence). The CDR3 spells CSARVANTGGYEQYF. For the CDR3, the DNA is TGCAGTGCTAGAGTAGCAAACACAGGGGGCTACGAGCAGTACTTC.

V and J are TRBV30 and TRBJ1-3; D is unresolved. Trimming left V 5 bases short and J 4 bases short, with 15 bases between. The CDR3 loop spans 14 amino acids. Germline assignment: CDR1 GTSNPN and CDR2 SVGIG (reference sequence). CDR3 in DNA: TGTGCCTGGTTAGGAGGGCCAACGGGAAACACCATATATTTT. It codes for CAWLGGPTGNTIYF.

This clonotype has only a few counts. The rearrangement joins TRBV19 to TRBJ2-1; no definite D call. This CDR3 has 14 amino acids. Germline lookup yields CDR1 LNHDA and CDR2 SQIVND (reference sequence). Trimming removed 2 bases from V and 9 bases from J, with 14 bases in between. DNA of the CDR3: TGTGCCAGTAGTATACAAGATTCGGCGGCTGAGCAGTTCTTC. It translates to CASSIQDSAAEQFF.

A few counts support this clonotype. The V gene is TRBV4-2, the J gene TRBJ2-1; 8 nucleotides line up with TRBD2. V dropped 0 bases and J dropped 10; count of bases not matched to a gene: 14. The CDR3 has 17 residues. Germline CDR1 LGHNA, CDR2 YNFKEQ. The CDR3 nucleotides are TGTGCCAGCAGCCAAGATGGGGACGGGAGGGCCACAAGGGAGCAGTTCTTC. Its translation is CASSQDGDGRATREQFF.

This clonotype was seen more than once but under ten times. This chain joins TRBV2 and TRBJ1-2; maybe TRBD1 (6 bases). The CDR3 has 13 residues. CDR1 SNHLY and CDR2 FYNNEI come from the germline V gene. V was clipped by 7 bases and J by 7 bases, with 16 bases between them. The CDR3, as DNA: TGTGCCAGCAATGAGGGGGGGGGGTCTGGCTACACCTTC. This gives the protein CASNEGGGSGYTF.

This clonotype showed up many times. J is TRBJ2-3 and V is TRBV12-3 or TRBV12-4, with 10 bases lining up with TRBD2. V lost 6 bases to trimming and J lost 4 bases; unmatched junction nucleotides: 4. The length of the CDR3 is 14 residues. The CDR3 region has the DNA TGTGCCAGCAGCCTGAGCGGGGGGGCAGATACGCAGTATTTT. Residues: CASSLSGGADTQYF.

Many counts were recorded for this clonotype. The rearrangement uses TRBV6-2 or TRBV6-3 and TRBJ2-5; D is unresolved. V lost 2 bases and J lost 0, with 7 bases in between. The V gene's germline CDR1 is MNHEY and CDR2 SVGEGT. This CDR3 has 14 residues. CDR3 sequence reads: CASSYKVYQETQYF. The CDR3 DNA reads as TGTGCCAGCAGTTACAAAGTTTACCAAGAGACCCAGTACTTC.

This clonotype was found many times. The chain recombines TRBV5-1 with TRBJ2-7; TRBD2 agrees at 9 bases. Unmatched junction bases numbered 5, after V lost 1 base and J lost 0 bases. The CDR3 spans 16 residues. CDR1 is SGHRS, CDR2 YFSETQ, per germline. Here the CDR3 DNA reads TGCGCCAGCAGCTTGTTAGCGGGGGATTACTCCTACGAGCAGTACTTC. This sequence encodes CASSLLAGDYSYEQYF.